The 18 T cell receptor beta chains below were found in one sample sequenced in a study of blood T cell repertoires in COVID-19. Some clones are missing from TCRdb's copy, which holds only in-frame ones; the method was immunoSEQ multiplex PCR. Of hundreds of thousands of clones detected, about 86% appear once; the ten largest clones hold 3.3%. The sample was PBMCs or T cells enriched from blood (not recorded which). All receptors come from a middle-aged woman with acute COVID-19.

The chain uses TRBV7-6 and TRBJ1-5; D might be TRBD1 (5 bases). Deletions cut 0 bases from V and 4 bases from J, with 13 bases between. Germline CDR1 SGHVS, CDR2 FNYEAQ. CDR3 length: 16 residues. Written as DNA, the CDR3 is TGTGCCAGCAGCTTAGCGGCAGGGTCCTTTAATCAGCCCCAGCATTTT. This translates into CASSLAAGSFNQPQHF.

This chain joins TRBV9 and TRBJ1-1; unclear D gene. Per germline, CDR1 SGDLS and CDR2 YYNGEE. With 3 bases removed from V and 0 bases from J, the gap between germline ends came to 15 bases. CDR3 length: 16 amino acids. The CDR3 DNA sequence: TGTGCCAGCAGCGAGCCCCCGGAGGGAATGAACACTGAAGCTTTCTTT. It yields the protein CASSEPPEGMNTEAFF.

The chain couples TRBV15 to TRBJ1-1; D is unclear. Trimming cost V 3 bases and J 1 base, with 18 bases left between them. This CDR3 has 17 amino acids. Germline CDR1 reads LNHNV; CDR2 reads YYDKDF (reference sequence). This CDR3 reads CATSSPSTRGSNTEAFF. CDR3 nucleotides: TGTGCCACCAGCAGCCCTTCAACACGAGGATCGAACACTGAAGCTTTCTTT. Full variable domain (missing parts from reference TRBV15 and TRBJ1-1): DAMVIQNPRYQVTQFGKPVTLSCSQTLNHNVMYWYQQKSSQAPKLLFHYYDKDFNNEADTPDNFQSRRPNTSFCFLDIRSPGLGDTAMYLCATSSPSTRGSNTEAFFGQGTRLTVV.

The chain carries TRBV5-1 and TRBJ2-3; possibly TRBD2 for D (6 bases). Germline assignment: CDR1 SGHRS and CDR2 YFSETQ. The CDR3 has 13 amino acids. The ends were cut back, 5 bases at V and 6 bases at J, with 13 bases in the middle. The CDR3 sequence: CASRETRGDTQYF. DNA of the CDR3: TGCGCCAGCAGGGAGACACGGGGGGATACGCAGTATTTT.

V is TRBV9 and J is TRBJ2-2; 8 positions agree with TRBD1. This CDR3 has 16 amino acids. Germline V gene sequence: CDR1 SGDLS, CDR2 YYNGEE. J gave up 2 bases and V 3 bases, and 6 bases lay outside the gene matches. CDR3 residues: CASSDRDRTNTGELFF. CDR3 nucleotide sequence: TGTGCCAGCAGCGACCGGGACAGGACAAACACCGGGGAGCTGTTTTTT.

This rearrangement joins TRBV19 to TRBJ1-2; D ambiguous. The V and J ends lost 8 bases and 4 bases respectively, with 5 bases between them. CDR1 and CDR2 from the germline V gene are LNHDA and SQIVND (reference sequence). This CDR3 comprises 10 residues. The CDR3 coding sequence is TGTGCCAGTGCAGGCTATGGCTACACCTTC. It encodes CASAGYGYTF.

In this sample, this clone turned up once. The chain has TRBV7-3 and TRBJ2-7; 14 bases fit TRBD2. The CDR3 totals 21 residues. Germline CDR1 and CDR2: SGHTA and FQGTGA. The V and J ends lost 5 bases and 0 bases, in that order; junction bases with no gene match: 18. CDR3 nucleotide sequence: TGTGCCAGCAGCCTCACGGGGACTAGCGGGAGAAGAGGGGGCTACTCCTACGAGCAGTACTTC. Translating it yields CASSLTGTSGRRGGYSYEQYF.

The chain has TRBV10-3 and TRBJ2-3; D is unresolved. Trimming stripped 2 bases from V and 1 base from J, with 4 bases between. The CDR3 has 13 amino acids. Germline V CDR1 and CDR2: ENHRY, SYGVKD. CDR3 residues: CAISEIGTDTQYF. CDR3 in DNA: TGTGCCATCAGTGAGATCGGCACAGATACGCAGTATTTT.

In regard to this clone: It differs at one base from a far larger clone, so likely a read error. This sequence joins TRBV10-1 and TRBJ1-3; TRBD2 is a possible D gene (5 bases). The DNA end lines up better with TRBJ2-2; the J call may be wrong. There are 14 residues in the CDR3. Germline assignment: CDR1 WNHNN and CDR2 SYGVQD (reference sequence). DNA of the CDR3: TGCGCCAACAGTCCGGACTTGAACACCGGGGAGCTGTTTTTT. Amino acid sequence: CANSPDLNTGELFF.

This clone was seen only a few times. This chain links TRBV10-3 with TRBJ1-2; TRBD1 aligns across 8 bases. The CDR3 loop spans 15 amino acids. V lost 10 bases, J lost 2 bases, and 12 bases stayed unmatched. CDR1 and CDR2 (germline): ENHRY, SYGVKD. The DNA for the CDR3 is TGTGCCACCAGGGGAGAACAGGGGGTAAACTATGGCTACACCTTC. Translation: CATRGEQGVNYGYTF.

The gene calls are TRBV19 and TRBJ2-7; 8 bases agree with TRBD1. The CDR3 is made up of 14 amino acids. V was pared by 4 bases and J by 5 bases, with 7 bases of the junction left unmatched. Germline V lookup: CDR1 LNHDA, CDR2 SQIVND (reference sequence). This chain's CDR3 is CASSTTGVSHEQYF. In DNA, the CDR3 is TGTGCCAGTAGTACGACAGGGGTTTCCCACGAGCAGTACTTC.

The chain couples TRBV27 to TRBJ2-7; D gene unclear. There are 14 residues in the CDR3. The germline CDR1 and CDR2 sequences are MNHEY and SMNVEV (reference sequence). Trimming cost V 2 bases and J 0 bases, with 8 bases left between them. The CDR3 coding sequence is TGTGCCAGCAGTTTAGCGCCTAGCTCCTACGAGCAGTACTTC. This gives the protein CASSLAPSSYEQYF.

A remark on this clone: This sample also contains other DNA sequences that code for the same CDR3. The V gene is TRBV18, the J gene TRBJ2-5; D not resolved. Trimming took 2 bases from V and 1 from J, leaving 5 bases between them. Germline V gene data show CDR1 as KGHSH and CDR2 as LQKENI. This CDR3 has 13 residues. The CDR3, as DNA: TGTGCCAGCTCACCAGGCTCCCAAGAGACCCAGTACTTC. It specifies CASSPGSQETQYF.

This clone was seen a single time. CDR3 bases: TGCGCCAGCAGCCAAGTAGAACTAGCGGGGGATGAGCAGTTCTTC. Amino acid sequence: CASSQVELAGDEQFF. The chain joins TRBV4-1 to TRBJ2-1; 11 bases agree with TRBD2. Trimming at V came to 1 base and at J to 8 bases, leaving 4 bases not matched to a gene. The CDR3 consists of 15 residues. Germline values: CDR1 MGHRA, CDR2 YSYEKL.

The chain has TRBV14 and TRBJ1-1; no definite D call. CDR1 SGHDN and CDR2 FVKESK come from the germline V gene. Trimming left V 9 bases short and J 10 bases short, with 18 bases between. The CDR3 length is 12 residues. The CDR3 protein is CASEDATEGAFF. The CDR3 DNA reads as TGTGCCAGTGAGGACGCCACAGAGGGAGCTTTCTTT. The whole variable domain, filled in from reference TRBV14 and TRBJ1-1, reads EAGVTQFPSHSVIEKGQTVTLRCDPISGHDNLYWYRRVMGKEIKFLLHFVKESKQDESGMPNNRFLAERTGGTYSTLKVQPAELEDSGVYFCASEDATEGAFFGQGTRLTVV.

The chain combines TRBV19 with TRBJ2-7; 10 bases align to TRBD2. The CDR3 is 15 residues long. Germline assignment: CDR1 LNHDA and CDR2 SQIVND (reference sequence). With 4 bases clipped from V and 4 bases from J, the junction kept 7 bases outside the gene matches. CDR3 loop: CASSKESSGSYEQYF. CDR3 DNA sequence: TGTGCCAGTAGTAAGGAGTCTAGCGGGAGTTACGAGCAGTACTTC.

V is TRBV9 and J is TRBJ1-4; D is possibly TRBD1 (5 bases). Looked up from germline, CDR1 is SGDLS and CDR2 is YYNGEE. The CDR3 covers 12 residues. Between the trimmed V and J ends, which lost 3 bases and 12 bases, there was a span of 12 bases. The CDR3 here is CASSASGLQLFF. For the CDR3, the DNA is TGTGCCAGCAGCGCCTCAGGGTTACAACTGTTTTTT.

The V and J genes are TRBV10-3 and TRBJ2-6; D is possibly TRBD1 (5 bases). V gave up 3 bases and J gave up 3 bases, with 9 bases separating them. CDR1 is ENHRY and CDR2 is SYGVKD in the germline V gene. The CDR3 has 15 residues. The CDR3 nucleotides read TGTGCCATCAGTGACAGGGATTATGGGGCCAACGTCCTGACTTTC. Translating gives CAISDRDYGANVLTF.